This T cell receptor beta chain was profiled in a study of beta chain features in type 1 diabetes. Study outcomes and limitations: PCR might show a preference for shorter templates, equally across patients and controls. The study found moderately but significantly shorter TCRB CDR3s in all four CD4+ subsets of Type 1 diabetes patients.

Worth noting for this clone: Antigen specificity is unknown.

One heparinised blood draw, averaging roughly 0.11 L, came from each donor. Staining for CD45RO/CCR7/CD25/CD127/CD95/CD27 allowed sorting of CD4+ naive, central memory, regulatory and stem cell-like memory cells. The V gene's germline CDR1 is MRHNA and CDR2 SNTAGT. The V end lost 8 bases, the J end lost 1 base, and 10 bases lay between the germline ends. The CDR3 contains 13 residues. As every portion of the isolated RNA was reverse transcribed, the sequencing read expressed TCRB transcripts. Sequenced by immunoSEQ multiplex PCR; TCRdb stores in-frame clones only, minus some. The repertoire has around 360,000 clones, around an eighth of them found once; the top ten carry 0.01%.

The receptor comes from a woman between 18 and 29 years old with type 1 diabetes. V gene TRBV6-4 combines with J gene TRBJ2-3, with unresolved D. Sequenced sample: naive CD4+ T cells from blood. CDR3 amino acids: CASALQGTDTQYF. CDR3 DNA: TGTGCCAGCGCTCTCCAGGGCACAGATACGCAGTATTTT.